The 10 T cell receptor beta chains given below trace back to one sample, sequenced in a study of blood T cell repertoires in COVID-19. Repertoires were generated with immunoSEQ multiplex PCR, while TCRdb's copy carries only in-frame clones and drops some. The sample has around 120,000 clones, about 86% seen once. The sequenced sample consisted of peripheral blood. The source is a woman between 50 and 59 years old with active or convalescent COVID-19.

This clone was seen a single time. The chain is built from TRBV3-1 (or the pseudogene TRBV3-2) and TRBJ2-3; the match to TRBD2 covers 8 bases. The trim removed 1 base at V and 4 bases at J, leaving 7 bases unmatched. Germline V gene sequence: CDR1 LGHDT, CDR2 YNNKEL (reference sequence). The CDR3 totals 16 residues. The chain's CDR3 is CASSQAPSGRSDTQYF. In nucleotides, the CDR3 is TGTGCCAGCAGCCAAGCCCCCAGCGGGAGATCAGATACGCAGTATTTT.

The V and J genes are TRBV6-2 or TRBV6-3 and TRBJ2-5, with TRBD2 matching 7 bases. The junction had 6 bases not matched to a gene; V was cut back by 2 bases and J by 6 bases. This CDR3 is 14 amino acids long. The germline CDR1 and CDR2 sequences are MNHEY and SVGEGT. The CDR3 reads CASSYGASGKTQYF. DNA for the CDR3: TGTGCCAGCAGTTACGGGGCTAGCGGAAAGACCCAGTACTTC.

The chain couples TRBV27 to TRBJ2-5; 11 nucleotides align to TRBD2. The germline CDR1 and CDR2 sequences are MNHEY and SMNVEV (reference sequence). The CDR3 contains 16 residues. Germline trimming cut 0 bases from V and 2 bases from J; bases unmatched to any gene: 2. CDR3 DNA sequence: TGTGCCAGCAGTTTATCGGGACTAGCGGTTCAAGAGACCCAGTACTTC. Protein product: CASSLSGLAVQETQYF.

As DNA, the CDR3 is TGTGCCAGCAGCACAGGGTATGGCTACACCTTC. It specifies CASSTGYGYTF. The chain couples TRBV28 to TRBJ1-2; D perhaps matches TRBD1 (6 bases). Germline lookup yields CDR1 MDHEN and CDR2 SYDVKM. V lost 6 bases and J 5 bases, leaving 7 bases between the germline ends. CDR3 length: 11 residues.

The V and J genes are TRBV7-3 and TRBJ2-1, with TRBD2 matching over 7 bases. The J segment lost 6 bases and the V segment lost 6 bases, leaving 11 bases of the junction unmatched. Germline loops: CDR1 SGHTA, CDR2 FQGTGA. The CDR3 contains 15 residues. The CDR3 sequence is CASRPPAGVFNEQFF. In DNA, the CDR3 is TGTGCCAGCAGGCCGCCGGCGGGAGTTTTCAATGAGCAGTTCTTC.

The chain couples TRBV7-9 to TRBJ1-5, with D unresolved. CDR3 length equals 14 residues. The germline V and J ends were trimmed by 5 bases and 4 bases, with 12 bases remaining between them. Germline CDR1 reads SEHNR; CDR2 reads FQNEAQ (reference sequence). The CDR3 spells CASSTPGRNQPQHF. The CDR3 DNA reads as TGTGCCAGCAGCACCCCGGGGAGGAATCAGCCCCAGCATTTT.

This clone was observed a few times. The V and J genes are TRBV5-6 and TRBJ1-2, with D hard to call. V was shortened by 0 bases and J by 2 bases, with 11 bases between the two germline ends. Germline lookup yields CDR1 SGHDT and CDR2 YYEEEE. The CDR3 is made up of 15 amino acids. CDR3 in DNA: TGTGCCAGCAGCTTGGTTTCCCTCACAAACTATGGCTACACCTTC. Protein product: CASSLVSLTNYGYTF.

This clone occurred a few times. CDR3 region: CASSLSGRPGEQYF. CDR3 DNA: TGTGCCAGCAGCCTAAGCGGGAGGCCCGGAGAGCAGTACTTC. The chain uses TRBV9 and TRBJ2-7; 9 bases are a match to TRBD2. V was pared by 4 bases and J by 7 bases, with 9 bases of the junction left unmatched. CDR1 and CDR2 from the germline V gene are SGDLS and YYNGEE. The CDR3 is made up of 14 amino acids.

J is TRBJ1-5 and V is TRBV9, with unresolved D. Trimming stripped 0 bases from V and 2 bases from J, with 6 bases between. This CDR3 region has 14 residues. CDR1 and CDR2 (germline): SGDLS, YYNGEE. CDR3 amino acids: CASSVGRGNQPQHF. The CDR3 nucleotides are TGTGCCAGCAGCGTAGGTCGGGGCAATCAGCCCCAGCATTTT. Full variable domain (rest looked up from reference TRBV9 and TRBJ1-5): DSGVTQTPKHLITATGQRVTLRCSPRSGDLSVYWYQQSLDQGLQFLIQYYNGEERAKGNILERFSAQQFPDLHSELNLSSLELGDSALYFCASSVGRGNQPQHFGDGTRLSIL.

The chain recombines TRBV6-5 with TRBJ1-2; D is unclear. This CDR3 is built from 13 residues. CDR1 and CDR2 from the germline V gene are MNHEY and SVGAGI. V was trimmed by 6 bases and J by 6 bases, leaving 14 bases between them. The CDR3 DNA is TGTGCCAGCAGGTCCCCCGCCGGGGATGGCTACACCTTC. Its protein is CASRSPAGDGYTF.